Below, 11 T cell receptor beta chains from the same sample are listed, as sequenced in a study of blood T cell repertoires in COVID-19. Repertoires were generated with immunoSEQ multiplex PCR, while TCRdb's copy carries only in-frame clones and drops some. Here the sample spans 100,000 or so clones, 80% being singletons. Sequencing was carried out using peripheral blood. The receptors stem from a human donor in a cohort sampled during active COVID-19.

In this sample, this clone turned up a few times. The V and J genes are TRBV29-1 and TRBJ2-5, with a weak D call TRBD1 (8 bases). Germline V gives CDR1 SQVTM, CDR2 ANQGSEA. The CDR3 spans 14 residues. V lost 2 bases and J 5 bases, leaving 15 bases between the germline ends. CDR3 residues: CSVERTQGGETQYF. CDR3 coding DNA: TGCAGCGTTGAAAGGACACAGGGGGGGGAGACCCAGTACTTC. The entire variable domain, with the rest obtained from reference TRBV29-1 and TRBJ2-5, is as follows: SAVISQKPSRDICQRGTSLTIQCQVDSQVTMMFWYRQQPGQSLTLIATANQGSEATYESGFVIDKFPISRPNLTFSTLTVSNMSPEDSSIYLCSVERTQGGETQYFGPGTRLLVL.

The chain uses TRBV28 and TRBJ1-4; D is unclear. V lost 5 bases to trimming and J lost 13 bases, with 11 bases between them. Germline CDR1 MDHEN, CDR2 SYDVKM. The CDR3 contains 11 residues. The CDR3 coding sequence is TGTGCCAGCAGTCCGGCGGTGGGACTGTTTTTT. Translation gives CASSPAVGLFF.

Of note for this clone: Other DNA sequences in this specimen translate into the identical CDR3. The chain joins TRBV27 to TRBJ2-7; TRBD1 might be the D (5 bases). From germline, CDR1 is MNHEY and CDR2 SMNVEV (reference sequence). The CDR3 contains 13 residues. With 3 bases removed from V and 0 bases from J, the gap between germline ends came to 6 bases. The CDR3 nucleotides are TGTGCCAGCAGTTTGGACACCTCCTACGAGCAGTACTTC. Translating gives CASSLDTSYEQYF.

The gene calls are TRBV7-8 and TRBJ2-7; 8 bases agree with TRBD2. CDR1 and CDR2 from the germline V gene are SGHVS and FQNEAQ. V shed 6 bases and J 2 bases; nucleotides not matched to a gene: 12. The CDR3 runs 16 residues. The CDR3 region is CASSFAPGTSTYEQYF. DNA of the CDR3: TGTGCCAGCAGTTTCGCGCCCGGGACTAGTACCTACGAGCAGTACTTC.

The chain carries TRBV5-1 and TRBJ1-2; 10 bases are shared with TRBD1. Germline CDR1 SGHRS, CDR2 YFSETQ. Losses at the gene ends were 3 bases for V and 8 bases for J; bases not matched to a gene: 4. The CDR3 has 13 residues. In DNA, the CDR3 is TGCGCCAGCAGCTCCGGACAGGGGGACGGCTACACCTTC. This translates into CASSSGQGDGYTF.

V and J are TRBV9 and TRBJ2-5, with TRBD2 matching over 10 bases. V gave up 3 bases and J gave up 3 bases; unmatched junction bases: 8. This CDR3 has 16 residues. Germline-derived CDR1 and CDR2 are SGDLS and YYNGEE. CDR3: CASSEKLAGMEETQYF. CDR3 nucleotide sequence: TGTGCCAGCAGCGAGAAACTAGCGGGAATGGAAGAGACCCAGTACTTC.

The CDR3: CASSLLGGAGGYTF. DNA of the CDR3: TGTGCCAGCAGCTTACTAGGGGGCGCGGGTGGCTACACCTTC. V usage is TRBV7-6 and J usage is TRBJ1-2, with 7 bases lining up with TRBD1. V shed 2 bases, J shed 7 bases, and the junction held 7 bases outside the gene matches. CDR3 size: 14 residues. Looked up from germline, CDR1 is SGHVS and CDR2 is FNYEAQ.

V is TRBV29-1 and J is TRBJ2-3; 7 nucleotides line up with TRBD2. CDR1 is SQVTM, CDR2 ANQGSEA, per germline. V lost 8 bases and J lost 3; bases outside the gene matches: 17. The CDR3 runs 16 residues. The CDR3 DNA follows: TGCAGCCTACAACCGGCTTGGGGGAGGGCAACAGATACGCAGTATTTT. Encoded protein: CSLQPAWGRATDTQYF.

The chain employs TRBV5-1 and TRBJ2-3, with 8 positions matching TRBD1. The CDR3 length is 15 residues. The germline V gene encodes CDR1 SGHRS and CDR2 YFSETQ. Trimming cost V 5 bases and J 0 bases; bases outside gene matches: 5. The CDR3 protein is CASRAGGVSTDTQYF. CDR3 in DNA: TGCGCCAGCAGGGCAGGGGGCGTTAGCACAGATACGCAGTATTTT.

The chain combines TRBV15 with TRBJ1-3; a weak D match, TRBD1 (6 bases). This CDR3 has 15 amino acids. V shed 8 bases and J shed 3 bases, with 17 bases lying between them. Germline values: CDR1 LNHNV, CDR2 YYDKDF (reference sequence). CDR3 region: CATSQGGGNGNTIYF. The CDR3 DNA reads as TGTGCCACCTCTCAGGGAGGGGGTAATGGAAACACCATATATTTT.

V and J are TRBV7-3 and TRBJ2-7; tentatively, D is TRBD2 (6 bases). The V and J ends lost 5 bases and 7 bases respectively, with 15 bases between them. Germline-derived CDR1 and CDR2 are SGHTA and FQGTGA. The CDR3 loop spans 13 amino acids. The CDR3 sequence: CASSQRRGGEQYF. The CDR3 region has the DNA TGTGCCAGCAGCCAAAGGCGGGGCGGGGAGCAGTACTTC. The entire variable domain, with the rest obtained from reference TRBV7-3 and TRBJ2-7, is as follows: GAGVSQTPSNKVTEKGKYVELRCDPISGHTALYWYRQSLGQGPEFLIYFQGTGAADDSGLPNDRFFAVRPEGSVSTLKIQRTERGDSAVYLCASSQRRGGEQYFGPGTRLTVT.